These T cell receptor beta chains were read from a single sample in a study of breast tumors, draining lymph nodes, adjacent tissues. TCRdb recomputed calls from the multiplex PCR reads with MiXCR, one row per CDR3 protein. In the table there are some 120,000 distinct CDR3 sequences, 21% of which are singletons. The sample taken for sequencing was axillary lymph node tissue. The receptor set was obtained from a female donor with breast cancer. Some clones in this sample may be carry-over from other donors' samples. CDR3s include the opening cysteine and the closing phenylalanine or tryptophan. A D gene is named only where the DNA matches it firmly. The listing skips clone size in some rows; elsewhere it reads once, few, many or a size class.

j_gene	v_gene	len	abundance	d_gene	CDR3aa	CDR3nt
TRBJ2-7	TRBV20-1	15	many	TRBD2	CSARGYPTGGGEQYF	TGCAGTGCTAGGGGTTACCCGACCGGGGGGGGCGAGCAGTACTTC
TRBJ2-1	TRBV12-3/TRBV12-4	18	many	.	CASSFLRGGSGDYNEQFF	TGTGCCAGCAGTTTTCTCAGAGGTGGGTCGGGGGACTACAATGAGCAGTTCTTC
TRBJ2-2	TRBV6-6	14	many	TRBD1	CATMTGGAAGELFF	TGTGCCACTATGACAGGGGGCGCCGCCGGGGAGCTGTTTTTT
TRBJ1-2	TRBV29-1	12	.	TRBD1	CSVSTGDSGYTF	TGCAGCGTTTCTACAGGGGATAGCGGCTACACCTTC
TRBJ1-2	TRBV9	16	many	TRBD1	CASSGAGQASNYGYTF	TGTGCCAGCAGCGGAGCGGGACAGGCATCTAACTATGGCTACACCTTC
TRBJ1-2	TRBV6-5	16	.	.	CASSYLTGTTNYGYTF	TGTGCCAGCAGTTACCTTACCGGGACAACTAACTATGGCTACACCTTC
TRBJ1-2	TRBV2	16	many	TRBD1	CASSANPGGQYYGYTF	TGTGCCAGCAGTGCCAATCCAGGGGGGCAGTACTATGGCTACACCTTC
TRBJ2-7	TRBV24-1	16	many	TRBD1	CATSADIGTGDHEQYF	TGTGCCACCAGTGCCGATATCGGGACAGGTGATCACGAGCAGTACTTC
TRBJ1-2	TRBV20-1	13	many	.	CSARGPSSYGYTF	TGCAGTGCTAGAGGTCCCAGCTCCTATGGCTACACCTTC
TRBJ2-7	TRBV5-1	18	many	TRBD2	CASSLRGLAGEVPDEQYF	TGCGCCAGCAGCTTGAGGGGACTAGCGGGAGAAGTCCCAGACGAGCAGTACTTC
TRBJ2-1	TRBV7-6	15	many	TRBD2	CASSQLAGGYNEQFF	TGTGCCAGCAGCCAATTAGCGGGAGGCTACAATGAGCAGTTCTTC
TRBJ2-5	TRBV12-3/TRBV12-4	14	many	TRBD1	CASSWTGSQETQYF	TGTGCCAGCAGCTGGACAGGGTCGCAAGAGACCCAGTACTTC
TRBJ2-2	TRBV7-8	16	many	.	CASSLVARPNTGELFF	TGTGCCAGCAGCTTAGTGGCCCGTCCGAACACCGGGGAGCTGTTTTTT
TRBJ2-3	TRBV7-9	15	many	TRBD2	CASSTRTSSTDTQYF	TGTGCCAGCAGCACCCGGACTAGCAGCACAGATACGCAGTATTTT
TRBJ1-2	TRBV9	16	many	.	CASSAKNRVSSGGYTF	TGTGCCAGCAGCGCCAAAAACAGGGTTAGTTCGGGTGGCTACACCTTC
TRBJ2-7	TRBV7-8	11	many	.	CASSLHWEQYF	TGTGCCAGCAGCCTCCACTGGGAGCAGTACTTC
TRBJ2-7	TRBV2	15	many	TRBD1	CASSNGQGSSYEQYF	TGTGCCAGCAGTAACGGACAGGGGAGCTCCTACGAGCAGTACTTC
TRBJ1-5	TRBV2	14	many	.	CASSEEGRLVAQHF	TGTGCCAGCAGTGAGGAAGGGCGCCTCGTGGCCCAGCATTTT
TRBJ2-3	TRBV7-9	15	few	.	CASSSRAGASDTQYF	TGTGCCAGCAGCTCTAGGGCTGGGGCGTCAGATACGCAGTATTTT
TRBJ2-7	TRBV20-1	12	many	TRBD1	CSARRTGMQQYF	TGCAGTGCTAGAAGGACAGGGATGCAGCAGTACTTC
TRBJ2-3	TRBV5-1	15	many	.	CASSLARTGLETQYF	TGCGCCAGCAGCTTGGCACGGACGGGGCTGGAGACGCAGTATTTT
TRBJ2-7	TRBV28	16	.	TRBD2	CASGSPVAGASHEQYF	TGTGCCAGCGGTTCACCTGTAGCGGGAGCGAGCCACGAGCAGTACTTC
TRBJ2-2	TRBV24-1	14	many	.	CATSGELHTGELFF	TGTGCCACCAGTGGCGAGCTTCACACCGGGGAGCTGTTTTTT
TRBJ2-7	TRBV6-5	13	many	.	CASSYYRRTEQYF	TGTGCCAGCAGTTACTACCGAAGAACAGAGCAGTACTTC
TRBJ2-7	TRBV3-1	14	many	.	CASSPRTAQYEQYF	TGTGCCAGCAGCCCCCGGACAGCACAGTACGAGCAGTACTTC
TRBJ2-7	TRBV12-3/TRBV12-4	14	many	TRBD2	CASSLGLGSYEQYF	TGTGCCAGCAGTCTGGGACTAGGATCGTACGAGCAGTACTTC
TRBJ2-7	TRBV4-1	15	many	.	CASSQVAGSDYEQYF	TGCGCCAGCAGCCAAGTCGCGGGATCGGACTACGAGCAGTACTTC
TRBJ1-5	TRBV30	16	.	TRBD1	CAWSPGQTFSNQPQHF	TGTGCCTGGAGCCCGGGACAGACTTTTAGCAATCAGCCCCAGCATTTT
TRBJ2-3	TRBV29-1	12	many	.	CSVTASTDTQYF	TGCAGCGTGACAGCTAGCACAGATACGCAGTATTTT
TRBJ2-1	TRBV19	15	many	TRBD1	CASSIRQGPYNEQFF	TGTGCCAGTAGTATCCGACAGGGCCCCTACAATGAGCAGTTCTTC
TRBJ1-6	TRBV30	14	many	TRBD1	CAWSGGTENSPLHF	TGTGCCTGGAGTGGTGGGACAGAGAATTCACCCCTCCACTTT
TRBJ2-3	TRBV18	18	.	TRBD2	CASSLIRTSGSGTDTQYF	TGTGCCAGCTCACTCATAAGGACTAGCGGGAGTGGCACAGATACGCAGTATTTT
TRBJ1-6	TRBV20-1	13	many	.	CSARGQLNSPLHF	TGCAGTGCTAGAGGACAGCTTAATTCACCCCTCCACTTT
TRBJ1-5	TRBV19	16	few	.	CASSYDIGYSNQPQHF	TGTGCCAGTAGTTACGACATAGGCTATAGCAATCAGCCCCAGCATTTT
TRBJ2-7	TRBV19	15	many	TRBD2	CASSPTGTSGIGQYF	TGTGCCAGTAGCCCCACCGGGACTAGCGGGATTGGGCAGTACTTC
TRBJ1-2	TRBV2	14	many	.	CASSELDSVNGYTF	TGTGCCAGCAGTGAATTAGACAGCGTAAATGGCTACACCTTC
TRBJ1-2	TRBV28	12	many	.	CAVRPEHYGYTF	TGTGCCGTCAGACCGGAACACTATGGCTACACCTTC
TRBJ2-1	TRBV7-6	18	many	.	CASSLQPLVFAAYNEQFF	TGTGCCAGCAGCTTACAGCCCTTAGTGTTCGCGGCCTACAATGAGCAGTTCTTC
TRBJ1-1	TRBV5-1	12	once	.	CASSFRDTEAFF	TGCGCCAGCAGCTTCAGGGACACTGAAGCTTTCTTT
TRBJ2-3	TRBV5-1	17	few	TRBD2	CASSSGRSGRSTDTQYF	TGCGCCAGCAGCTCGGGCCGTAGCGGGAGGTCTACAGATACGCAGTATTTT
TRBJ2-3	TRBV6-2/TRBV6-3	15	many	.	CASSFRTAYTDTQYF	TGTGCCAGCAGTTTCCGGACAGCCTACACAGATACGCAGTATTTT
TRBJ2-2	TRBV12-5	17	many	TRBD2	CASGLATSGRNTGELFF	TGTGCTAGTGGTTTAGCTACTAGCGGGAGGAACACCGGGGAGCTGTTTTTT
TRBJ2-1	TRBV7-8	13	many	.	CASSVRLGAEQFF	TGTGCCAGCAGCGTAAGACTAGGAGCCGAGCAGTTCTTC
TRBJ2-2	TRBV20-1	16	many	.	CSARDRMTGNTGELFF	TGCAGTGCTAGAGATCGGATGACCGGGAACACCGGGGAGCTGTTTTTT
TRBJ1-3	TRBV6-6	16	many	.	CASSRTLTSSGNTIYF	TGTGCCAGCAGCAGGACACTTACCAGCTCTGGAAACACCATATATTTT
TRBJ2-5	TRBV9	16	many	TRBD2	CASSVSPGTTEETQYF	TGTGCCAGCAGCGTATCCCCCGGGACTACCGAAGAGACCCAGTACTTC
TRBJ2-1	TRBV28	12	many	.	CASSLQGNEQFF	TGTGCCAGCAGTTTACAGGGGAATGAGCAGTTCTTC
TRBJ2-1	TRBV6-2/TRBV6-3	16	many	TRBD2	CASSYPLLAGYNEQFF	TGTGCCAGCAGTTACCCCCTACTAGCGGGCTACAATGAGCAGTTCTTC
TRBJ2-3	TRBV6-1	13	few	.	CASSAGRADTQYF	TGTGCCAGCAGTGCGGGGCGCGCAGATACGCAGTATTTT
TRBJ2-5	TRBV3-1	14	many	.	CASSQGTARETQYF	TGTGCCAGCAGCCAAGGGACAGCCCGGGAGACCCAGTACTTC
TRBJ2-7	TRBV28	20	few	TRBD2	CASSSTPGLAGGPVTYEQYF	TGTGCCAGCAGTTCTACCCCGGGACTAGCGGGAGGGCCGGTCACCTACGAGCAGTACTTC
TRBJ2-2	TRBV28	16	few	.	CASSLLRPLNTGELFF	TGTGCCAGCAGTTTATTGAGACCTCTAAACACCGGGGAGCTGTTTTTT
TRBJ2-3	TRBV29-1	14	many	.	CSTWTPASTDTQYF	TGCTCCACATGGACTCCGGCTAGCACAGATACGCAGTATTTT
TRBJ1-2	TRBV7-6	15	many	.	CASSRGAEINYGYTF	TGTGCCAGCAGCCGAGGAGCGGAGATTAACTATGGCTACACCTTC
TRBJ2-4	TRBV6-5	16	.	.	CASSTRTTLARNIQYF	TGTGCCAGCAGTACCAGGACTACCCTAGCCAGAAACATTCAGTACTTC